This TCR beta chain is from a study of cytomegalovirus exposure and HLA in healthy donors. Across the whole study: Drawn from HLA-typed donors, about 85 million unique TCRs were held in an early data release. Overall study findings and caveats: A later analysis found TCR association rates differed by HLA locus, highest for DRB1 and lowest for HLA-C.

The PCR was carried out with 60 Vbeta primers and 13 Jbeta primers. Assay: immunoSEQ multiplex PCR; the TCRdb copy retains only in-frame clones and omits some. The sample yields hundreds of thousands of clones, nearly 80% seen once. Germline assignment: CDR1 GTSNPN and CDR2 SVGIG (reference sequence). Trimming left V 2 bases short and J 0 bases short, with 16 bases between. This CDR3 spans 17 amino acids. A remark on this clone: The antigen is not known.

This clonotype originated in a male donor in good health and CMV-seronegative. The chain uses TRBV30 and TRBJ1-4; possibly TRBD1 for D (6 bases). The sequenced sample was PBMCs. CDR3 DNA sequence: TGTGCCTGGAGTTCGTCTACGGCAGGGGCAACTAATGAAAAACTGTTTTTT. This gives the protein CAWSSSTAGATNEKLFF.